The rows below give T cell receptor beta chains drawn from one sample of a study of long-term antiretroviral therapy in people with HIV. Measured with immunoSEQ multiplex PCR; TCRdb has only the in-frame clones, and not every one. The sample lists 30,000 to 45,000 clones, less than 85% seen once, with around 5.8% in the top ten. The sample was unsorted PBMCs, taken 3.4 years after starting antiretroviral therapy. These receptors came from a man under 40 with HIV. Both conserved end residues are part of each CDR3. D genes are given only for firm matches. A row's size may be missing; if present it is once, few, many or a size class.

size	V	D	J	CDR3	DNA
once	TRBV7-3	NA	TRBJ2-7	CASSLTPTGPGEQYF	TGTGCCAGCAGCTTAACCCCTACAGGGCCGGGGGAGCAGTACTTC
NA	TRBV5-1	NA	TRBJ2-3	CASSLDSSTDTQYF	TGCGCCAGCAGCCTGGACAGCAGCACAGATACGCAGTATTTT
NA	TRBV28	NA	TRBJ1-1	CASSLWRETEAFF	TGTGCCAGCAGTTTATGGAGGGAGACTGAAGCTTTCTTT
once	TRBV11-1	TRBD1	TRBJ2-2	CASSQQGAGTGELFF	TGTGCCAGCAGTCAACAGGGGGCGGGCACCGGGGAGCTGTTTTTT
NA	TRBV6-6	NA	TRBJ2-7	CASSYGGEADEQYF	TGTGCCAGCAGTTACGGAGGGGAAGCGGACGAGCAGTACTTC
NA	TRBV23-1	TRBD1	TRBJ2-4	CASFTGEVDRGRAKNIQYF	TGCGCCAGCTTCACTGGAGAGGTAGACAGGGGAAGGGCCAAAAACATTCAGTACTTC
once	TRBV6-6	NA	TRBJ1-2	CAGGIANYGYTF	TGTGCCGGGGGCATAGCTAACTATGGCTACACCTTC
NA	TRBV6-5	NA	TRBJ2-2	CASSYLRGSTGELFF	TGTGCCAGCAGTTACCTCCGGGGGTCCACCGGGGAGCTGTTTTTT
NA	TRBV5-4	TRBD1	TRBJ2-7	CASSLGQGSYEQYF	TGTGCCAGCAGCTTGGGACAGGGGTCCTACGAGCAGTACTTC
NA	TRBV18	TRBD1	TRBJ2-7	CASSRDSYEQYF	TGTGCCAGCTCCCGGGACAGCTACGAGCAGTACTTC
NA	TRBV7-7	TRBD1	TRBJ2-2	CASSRGQGASGELFF	TGTGCTAGCAGCAGAGGACAGGGGGCGTCCGGGGAGCTGTTTTTT
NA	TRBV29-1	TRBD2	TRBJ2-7	CSVGGGSGEQYF	TGCAGCGTTGGGGGGGGATCAGGGGAGCAGTACTTC
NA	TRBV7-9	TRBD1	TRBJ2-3	CASSLGLQGGTDTQYF	TGTGCCAGCAGCTTAGGGTTGCAGGGGGGCACAGATACGCAGTATTTT
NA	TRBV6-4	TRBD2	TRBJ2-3	CASSDRASGSVDTQYF	TGTGCCAGCAGTGATAGGGCTAGCGGGAGTGTGGATACGCAGTATTTT
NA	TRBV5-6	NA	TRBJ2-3	CASSLMYLLGRRTDTQYF	TGTGCCAGCAGCTTGATGTACTTACTAGGTAGGCGCACAGATACGCAGTATTTT
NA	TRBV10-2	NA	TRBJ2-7	CATTTGLGGSYEQYF	TGCGCCACCACCACAGGGCTTGGGGGGTCCTACGAGCAGTACTTC
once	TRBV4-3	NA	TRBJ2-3	CASSQALSRQSTDTQYF	TGCGCCAGCAGCCAAGCCCTCTCGCGACAGAGCACAGATACGCAGTATTTT
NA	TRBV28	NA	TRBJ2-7	CASSLYFGVDEQYF	TGTGCCAGCAGTTTATATTTCGGGGTCGACGAGCAGTACTTC
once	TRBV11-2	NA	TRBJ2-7	CASSLVAGWNEQYF	TGTGCCAGCAGCTTAGTGGCAGGTTGGAACGAGCAGTACTTC
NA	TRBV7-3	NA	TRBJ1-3	CASSLNRGNTIYF	TGTGCCAGCAGCTTAAACAGGGGAAACACCATATATTTT
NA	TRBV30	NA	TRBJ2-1	CAGGALDEQFF	TGTGCCGGGGGGGCTCTGGATGAGCAGTTCTTC
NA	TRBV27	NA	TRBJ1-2	CASSFGGSIYGYTF	TGTGCCAGCAGTTTCGGCGGTAGCATCTATGGCTACACCTTC
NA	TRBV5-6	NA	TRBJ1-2	CASSGSHMRGYTF	TGTGCCAGCAGTGGCAGTCATATGCGTGGCTACACCTTC
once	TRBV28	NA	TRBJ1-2	CASSSPGRTYGYTF	TGTGCCAGCAGTTCGCCGGGACGCACCTATGGCTACACCTTC
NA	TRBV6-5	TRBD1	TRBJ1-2	CASSSPTGGDYGYTF	TGTGCCAGCAGTTCTCCGACAGGGGGAGACTATGGCTACACCTTC
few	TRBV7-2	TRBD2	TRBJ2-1	CASSGRLAGDNEQFF	TGTGCCAGCAGCGGAAGACTAGCGGGAGACAATGAGCAGTTCTTC
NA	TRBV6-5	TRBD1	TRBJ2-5	CASRYRGQETQYF	TGTGCCAGCAGATACAGGGGGCAAGAGACCCAGTACTTC
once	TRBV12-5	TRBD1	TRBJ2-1	CASGPNPGGSSYNEQFF	TGTGCTAGTGGTCCGAACCCAGGGGGAAGCTCCTACAATGAGCAGTTCTTC
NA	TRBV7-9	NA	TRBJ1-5	CASSLGGFEGNQPQHF	TGTGCCAGCAGCTTAGGAGGGTTTGAGGGCAATCAGCCCCAGCATTTT
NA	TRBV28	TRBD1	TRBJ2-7	CASSSYKGAQGSDYEQYF	TGTGCCAGCAGTTCCTATAAGGGGGCACAGGGGTCGGACTACGAGCAGTACTTC
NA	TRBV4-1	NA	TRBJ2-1	CASSQDSNRAYNEQFF	TGCGCCAGCAGCCAAGATTCGAACAGGGCCTACAATGAGCAGTTCTTC
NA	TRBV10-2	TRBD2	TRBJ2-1	CASSERGTSGSWEFF	TGCGCCAGCAGTGAGCGTGGGACTAGCGGGAGCTGGGAGTTCTTC
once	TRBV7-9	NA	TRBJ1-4	CASSLVSGTWGEKLFF	TGTGCCAGCAGCTTAGTATCAGGAACCTGGGGTGAAAAACTGTTTTTT
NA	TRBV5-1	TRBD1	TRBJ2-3	CASSHSTGRRTDTQYF	TGCGCCAGCAGCCACTCGACAGGGAGACGCACAGATACGCAGTATTTT
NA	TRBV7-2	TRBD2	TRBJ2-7	CASSFFLAGGPNEQYF	TGTGCCAGCAGCTTCTTCCTAGCGGGAGGTCCGAACGAGCAGTACTTC
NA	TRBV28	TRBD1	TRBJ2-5	CASSQRITYRDRERETQYF	TGTGCCAGCAGTCAACGGATTACTTACCGGGACAGGGAACGGGAGACCCAGTACTTC
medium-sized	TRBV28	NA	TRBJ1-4	CASSLYFAGELATNEKLFF	TGTGCCAGCAGTTTGTATTTTGCGGGGGAGTTGGCGACTAATGAAAAACTGTTTTTT
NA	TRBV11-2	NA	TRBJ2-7	CASSDPPEWREVSYEQYF	TGTGCCAGCAGCGATCCCCCGGAATGGCGGGAAGTCTCCTACGAGCAGTACTTC
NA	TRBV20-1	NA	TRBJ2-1	CSAVPGTEQFF	TGCAGTGCTGTACCCGGTACTGAGCAGTTCTTC
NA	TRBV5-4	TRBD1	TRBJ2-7	CASSPDRVPYEQYF	TGTGCCAGCAGCCCAGACAGGGTCCCCTACGAGCAGTACTTC
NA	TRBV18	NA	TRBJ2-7	CASSPYGTLYEQYF	TGTGCCAGCTCACCGTACGGCACCCTCTACGAGCAGTACTTC
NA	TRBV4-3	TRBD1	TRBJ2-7	CASSQTRTGGIHEQYF	TGCGCCAGCAGCCAAACCCGGACAGGGGGGATCCACGAGCAGTACTTC
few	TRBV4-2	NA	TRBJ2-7	CASSQVGPYEQYF	TGTGCCAGCAGCCAAGTAGGGCCCTACGAGCAGTACTTC
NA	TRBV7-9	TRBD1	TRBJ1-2	CASSSAGQVREGYTF	TGTGCCAGCAGCTCGGCGGGACAGGTACGCGAGGGCTACACCTTC
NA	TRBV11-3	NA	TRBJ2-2	CASSLGDSGELFF	TGTGCCAGCAGCTTAGGGGATAGCGGGGAGCTGTTTTTT
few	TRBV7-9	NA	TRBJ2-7	CASSSRPYEQYF	TGTGCCAGCAGCTCCCGACCCTACGAGCAGTACTTC
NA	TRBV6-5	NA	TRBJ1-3	CASSFTGGNTIYF	TGTGCCAGCAGTTTTACAGGGGGAAACACCATATATTTT
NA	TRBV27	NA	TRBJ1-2	CASSSWGNYGYTF	TGTGCCAGCAGTTCCTGGGGGAACTATGGCTACACCTTC
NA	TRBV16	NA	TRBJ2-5	CASSQSRGRETQYF	TGTGCCAGCAGCCAATCGCGGGGAAGGGAGACCCAGTACTTC
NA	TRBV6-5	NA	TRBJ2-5	CASSYGGTVVEETQYF	TGTGCCAGCAGTTACGGGGGGACAGTAGTAGAAGAGACCCAGTACTTC
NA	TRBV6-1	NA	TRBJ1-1	CASSERRRDNTEAFF	TGTGCCAGCAGTGAACGGAGGAGGGATAACACTGAAGCTTTCTTT
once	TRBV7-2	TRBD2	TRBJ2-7	CASSLVTSGRTYEQYF	TGTGCCAGCAGCTTGGTGACTAGCGGGAGGACTTACGAGCAGTACTTC
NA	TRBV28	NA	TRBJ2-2	CASSLSGGGASGELFF	TGTGCCAGCAGTTTATCAGGCGGGGGCGCATCCGGGGAGCTGTTTTTT
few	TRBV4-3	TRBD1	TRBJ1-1	CASSRHEGANTEAFF	TGCGCCAGCAGCCGTCACGAGGGGGCGAACACTGAAGCTTTCTTT
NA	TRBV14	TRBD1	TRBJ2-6	CASSQELVTGDGANVLTF	TGTGCCAGCAGCCAAGAGCTCGTGACAGGGGACGGGGCCAACGTCCTGACTTTC